This T cell receptor (beta chain) was identified in a study of blood T cell repertoires in COVID-19. Study at large: Samples taken during acute and convalescent COVID-19 were collected in the United States, Italy and Spain. The cDNA or gDNA used as material had been derived from T cells, B-cell-depleted T cells, or PBMCs.

There are 13 residues in the CDR3. Losses at the gene ends were 6 bases for V and 6 bases for J; bases not matched to a gene: 10. Germline loops: CDR1 SQVTM, CDR2 ANQGSEA. In the original workflow: Reference gene primer amplification gave nucleated cell count estimates. Sequencing was performed with immunoSEQ multiplex PCR; in TCRdb, only in-frame clones are kept and a portion is missing. The V and J calls and clone size are taken from that table; D and trimming were inferred from the DNA. Of some 320,000 clones in the sample, approximately 90% were seen once. The chain carries TRBV29-1 and TRBJ1-1, with 7 nucleotides matching TRBD1. The origin of this receptor is a woman in her twenties or thirties who had been exposed to COVID-19. The material sequenced was PBMCs or T cells enriched from blood (not recorded which). CDR3: CSVGLTGAPEAFF. The CDR3 region has the DNA TGCAGCGTGGGCCTAACAGGGGCCCCTGAAGCTTTCTTT.